The clone carrying this T cell receptor beta chain was seen a few times. Its antigen is unidentified. The CDR3 has 17 amino acids. Germline V gene data show CDR1 as LNHDA and CDR2 as SQIVND (reference sequence). The junction had 7 bases not matched to a gene; V was cut back by 3 bases and J by 2 bases. The data are from a study of cytomegalovirus exposure and HLA in healthy donors. Findings and limits, study-wide: The availability of immune exposure information extended only to CMV serostatus. Rare TCR sequences dominated, though some public TCRs recurred in many donors.

Amplification used 60 Vbeta primers and 13 Jbeta primers. The table came from immunoSEQ multiplex PCR; TCRdb's copy has only in-frame clones and leaves some out. Seen here are 140,000 to 150,000 clones, about 80% observed once, and the top ten hold roughly 9.7%. The clonotype originates from a woman aged 60-75 years in good health and CMV-seropositive. The sequencing input was PBMCs. The chain recombines TRBV19 with TRBJ2-3; 11 bases fit TRBD2. This CDR3 is CASSIFTSGRTTDTQYF. DNA of the CDR3: TGTGCCAGTAGTATCTTTACTAGCGGGAGAACCACAGATACGCAGTATTTT.